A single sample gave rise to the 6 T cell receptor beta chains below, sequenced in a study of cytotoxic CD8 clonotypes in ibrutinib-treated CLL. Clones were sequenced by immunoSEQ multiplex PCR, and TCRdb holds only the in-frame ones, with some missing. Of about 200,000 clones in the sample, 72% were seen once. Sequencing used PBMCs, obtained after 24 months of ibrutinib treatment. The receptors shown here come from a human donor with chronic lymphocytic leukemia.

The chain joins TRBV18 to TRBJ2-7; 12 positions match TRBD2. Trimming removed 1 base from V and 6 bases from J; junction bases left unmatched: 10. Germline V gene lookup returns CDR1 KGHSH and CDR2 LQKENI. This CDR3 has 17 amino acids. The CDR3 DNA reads TGTGCCAGCTCACCACTAGGACTAGCGGGACCATCGAGCGAGCAGTACTTC. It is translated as CASSPLGLAGPSSEQYF.

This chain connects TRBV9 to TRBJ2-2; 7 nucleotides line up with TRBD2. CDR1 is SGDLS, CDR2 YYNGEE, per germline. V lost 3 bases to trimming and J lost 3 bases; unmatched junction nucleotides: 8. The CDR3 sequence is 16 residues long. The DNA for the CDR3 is TGTGCCAGCAGCGCTGCTGGACTAGGTTACACCGGGGAGCTGTTTTTT. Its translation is CASSAAGLGYTGELFF.

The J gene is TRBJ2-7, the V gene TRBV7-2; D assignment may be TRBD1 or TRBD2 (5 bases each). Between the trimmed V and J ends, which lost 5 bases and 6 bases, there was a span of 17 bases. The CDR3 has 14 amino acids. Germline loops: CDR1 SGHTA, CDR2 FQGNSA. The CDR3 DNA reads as TGTGCCAGCAGCCGTACCGGGACCATAGCCGAGCAGTACTTC. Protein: CASSRTGTIAEQYF.

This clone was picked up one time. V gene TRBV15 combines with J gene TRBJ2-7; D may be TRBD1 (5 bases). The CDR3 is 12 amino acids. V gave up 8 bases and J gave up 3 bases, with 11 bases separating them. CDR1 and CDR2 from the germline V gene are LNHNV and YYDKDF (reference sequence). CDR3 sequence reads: CATLGAGYEQYF. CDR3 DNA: TGTGCCACCCTAGGGGCCGGCTACGAGCAGTACTTC.

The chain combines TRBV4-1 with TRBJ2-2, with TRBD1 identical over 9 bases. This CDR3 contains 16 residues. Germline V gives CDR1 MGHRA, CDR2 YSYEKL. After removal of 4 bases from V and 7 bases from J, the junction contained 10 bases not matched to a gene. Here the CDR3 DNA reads TGCGCCAGCAGCCGCCGAAGGGACAGGGTCGGCGGGGAGCTGTTTTTT. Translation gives CASSRRRDRVGGELFF.

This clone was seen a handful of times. CDR3 coding DNA: TGTGCCAGCAGCGGGGGCGAGCTTCAGCCCCAGCATTTT. Translated, it gives CASSGGELQPQHF. This chain links TRBV2 with TRBJ1-5; the D gene is possibly TRBD1 (6 bases). CDR1 is SNHLY, CDR2 FYNNEI, per germline. The V and J ends lost 6 bases and 6 bases respectively, with 12 bases between them. The CDR3 runs 13 residues.